The 3 T cell receptor beta chains given below trace back to one sample, sequenced in a study of T-cell memory formation after mild COVID-19. TCRdb itself ran the 5' RACE reads through MiXCR, one entry per CDR3 protein. Here the sample spans 470,000 or so distinct CDR3 sequences, about 23% being singletons. Input material: PBMCs or a T cell subset sorted from them (not recorded which). These receptors were collected from an adult woman who had mild COVID-19 (a few samples of this study predate the infection). Cell type and time point are not known.

This clonotype has a handful of counts. V and J are TRBV7-9 and TRBJ1-3; D not resolved. V lost 3 bases and J lost 4, with 10 bases in between. The germline V gene has CDR1 SEHNR and CDR2 FQNEAQ (reference sequence). The CDR3 runs 14 residues. CDR3 sequence: CASSFDLRGNTIYF. In nucleotides, the CDR3 is TGTGCCAGCAGCTTCGACCTACGCGGAAACACCATATATTTT.

This clonotype was picked up many times. The chain employs TRBV5-5 and TRBJ1-2, with TRBD1 as a possible D gene (5 bases). Germline lookup yields CDR1 SGHKS and CDR2 YYEKEE (reference sequence). Trimming left V 2 bases short and J 4 bases short, with 9 bases between. The CDR3 length is 13 residues. DNA for the CDR3: TGTGCCAGCAGCTTCAGGGAGGCCTATGGCTACACCTTC. It specifies CASSFREAYGYTF.

This clonotype has only a few counts. The chain has TRBV3-1 and TRBJ2-1; 8 nucleotides agree with TRBD2. Germline V CDR1 and CDR2: LGHDT, YNNKEL (reference sequence). V lost 5 bases, J lost 7 bases, and 7 bases stayed unmatched. The CDR3 contains 14 residues. This CDR3 reads CASSLGLVENEQFF. The CDR3, as DNA: TGTGCCAGCAGCTTGGGACTAGTTGAAAATGAGCAGTTCTTC.